Sequencing of this T cell receptor beta chain was carried out in a study of PD-1 blockade in classical Hodgkin lymphoma. Broader study findings: At baseline, newly diagnosed patients reportedly showed less TCR diversity than healthy donors.

The sample's time point: newly diagnosed, previously untreated cHL patient sample. Magnetic depletion of unwanted cells isolated CD4+ T cells from thawed PBMCs. Comparison used PBMCs from newly diagnosed, untreated classical Hodgkin lymphoma. Concerning this clone: Its antigen is unidentified.

The table came from immunoSEQ multiplex PCR; TCRdb's copy has only in-frame clones and leaves some out. The sample records approximately 16,000 clones, 85% to 90% being singletons. Germline CDR1 is MNHEY and CDR2 is SMNVEV (reference sequence). Trimming stripped 2 bases from V and 2 bases from J, with 9 bases between. This CDR3 has 14 residues. The chain carries TRBV27 and TRBJ1-1; tentative D call: TRBD1 (5 bases). This clonotype was obtained from a human donor with classical Hodgkin lymphoma. Source material: CD4+ T cells from blood. CDR3 in amino acids: CASSLLGPNTEAFF. CDR3 in DNA: TGTGCCAGCAGTTTACTGGGGCCAAACACTGAAGCTTTCTTT.